Presented here are 8 T cell receptor beta chains from one specimen sequenced in a study of patients and donors after allogeneic stem cell transplantation. TCRdb processed the RT-PCR reads anew with MiXCR; each CDR3 protein has one entry. The table has approximately 250,000 distinct CDR3 sequences, 11% to 15% seen once. Sequencing used blood, either unsorted or a sorted T cell fraction (not recorded which). Source of these receptors: a human donor who was either an allogeneic HSCT recipient or a stem cell or donor lymphocyte infusion donor (not recorded which). It is not recorded whose cells these are; they may come from a transplant donor.

This clonotype has just one count. V is TRBV28 and J is TRBJ1-1; possibly TRBD1 for D (6 bases). CDR3 length: 12 residues. The germline CDR1 and CDR2 sequences are MDHEN and SYDVKM. Deletions cut 6 bases from V and 8 bases from J, with 13 bases between. CDR3 protein: CASRNTGREAFF. The CDR3, as DNA: TGTGCCAGCAGAAACACAGGGCGGGAAGCTTTCTTT.

This chain connects TRBV3-1 to TRBJ2-7, with 12 bases matching TRBD2. Losses at the gene ends were 4 bases for V and 5 bases for J; bases not matched to a gene: 6. The CDR3 totals 15 residues. Germline CDR1 and CDR2: LGHDT and YNNKEL (reference sequence). The CDR3 spells CASSPTSGSTNEQYF. CDR3 sequence (DNA): TGTGCCAGCAGCCCGACTAGCGGGAGTACGAACGAGCAGTACTTC.

This clonotype was detected only a few times. This chain links TRBV7-8 with TRBJ2-1; 7 positions agree with TRBD1. Germline V gene lookup returns CDR1 SGHVS and CDR2 FQNEAQ. This CDR3 comprises 15 residues. V was clipped by 5 bases and J by 6 bases; unmatched bases: 10. CDR3 nucleotides: TGTGCCAGCAGCAAAAGACAGGGCTCCATCAATGAGCAGTTCTTC. Its translation is CASSKRQGSINEQFF.

The rearrangement uses TRBV25-1 and TRBJ2-4; D possibly corresponds to TRBD1 (5 bases). The V gene lost 5 bases and the J gene lost 2 bases, with 16 bases spanning the gap. CDR1 MGHDK and CDR2 SYGVNS come from the germline V gene. The CDR3 extends over 16 amino acids. This chain's CDR3 is CASSRSGLGTKNIQYF. For the CDR3, the DNA is TGTGCCAGCAGTAGGTCAGGGCTGGGGACCAAAAACATTCAGTACTTC.

This clonotype was observed a handful of times. The genes are TRBV18 and TRBJ1-4, with D perhaps TRBD1 (6 bases). Germline CDR1 reads KGHSH; CDR2 reads LQKENI. The CDR3 is 14 amino acids. With 4 bases removed from V and 10 bases from J, the gap between germline ends came to 16 bases. CDR3: CASSLDSIRAKLFF. Here the CDR3 DNA reads TGTGCCAGCTCACTGGACAGCATTCGTGCAAAACTGTTTTTT.

The V call is TRBV11-2, the J call TRBJ2-7, with D unresolved. Germline-derived CDR1 and CDR2 are SGHAT and FQNNGV. The CDR3 spans 12 residues. The V and J ends lost 1 base and 7 bases respectively, with 8 bases between them. CDR3 loop: CASSLVTGEQYF. CDR3 bases: TGTGCCAGCAGCTTAGTCACCGGGGAGCAGTACTTC. Combining the CDR3 with reference TRBV11-2 and TRBJ2-7 gives the whole variable domain EAGVAQSPRYKIIEKRQSVAFWCNPISGHATLYWYQQILGQGPKLLIQFQNNGVVDDSQLPKDRFSAERLKGVDSTLKIQPAKLEDSAVYLCASSLVTGEQYFGPGTRLTVT.

This clonotype was detected a few times. The chain combines TRBV5-1 with TRBJ2-7; maybe TRBD2 (6 bases). Germline V lookup: CDR1 SGHRS, CDR2 YFSETQ. The CDR3 is 14 amino acids. V was cut by 3 bases and J by 7 bases, with 17 bases left in between. The CDR3 loop reads CASSSEGTPGEQYF. The CDR3 DNA sequence: TGCGCCAGCAGCTCCGAGGGGACTCCCGGGGAGCAGTACTTC.

At least ten counts were recorded for this clonotype. The chain has TRBV10-3 and TRBJ1-2; D gene uncertain. Trimming removed 2 bases from V and 8 bases from J, with 12 bases in between. This CDR3 is built from 13 residues. Germline CDR1 reads ENHRY; CDR2 reads SYGVKD. CDR3 sequence reads: CAISERSPLGYTF. The CDR3 DNA reads TGTGCCATCAGTGAGAGAAGTCCCTTGGGCTACACCTTC.